The present entry profiles one TCR beta chain with its context. Over several immunoSEQ plates, each subset's genomic DNA was distributed in even portions. Under the authors' procedure: Junction-only immunoSEQ data arrived without quality scores, meaning filtering differed. Profiling relied on immunoSEQ multiplex PCR, and the TCRdb table lists in-frame clones only, not all of them. For V, J and clone size, that table is used; D and trimming come from the DNA. The sample carries around 2.1 million clones, 93% recorded once. Germline V gene lookup returns CDR1 SGDLS and CDR2 YYNGEE. The CDR3 length is 15 residues. Trimming removed 8 bases at V and 2 bases at J, with 18 bases between. This entry comes from a study of shared clonotypes between healthy human individuals. Naive CD8 cells lacked CD45RO, underwent positive selection for CCR7 and left out terminally differentiated effector memory CD45RA+ cells.

The chain employs TRBV9 and TRBJ2-3; D could derive from TRBD1 or TRBD2 (5 bases each). This TCR came from a man in his late teens or twenties in good health. Some clones in this sample may be carry-over from other donors' samples. Source material: naive CD8+ T cells from PBMCs. The chain's CDR3 is CASSIRDGSTDTQYF. The CDR3 DNA reads as TGTGCCAGTTCAATCCGGGACGGCTCCACAGATACGCAGTATTTT.